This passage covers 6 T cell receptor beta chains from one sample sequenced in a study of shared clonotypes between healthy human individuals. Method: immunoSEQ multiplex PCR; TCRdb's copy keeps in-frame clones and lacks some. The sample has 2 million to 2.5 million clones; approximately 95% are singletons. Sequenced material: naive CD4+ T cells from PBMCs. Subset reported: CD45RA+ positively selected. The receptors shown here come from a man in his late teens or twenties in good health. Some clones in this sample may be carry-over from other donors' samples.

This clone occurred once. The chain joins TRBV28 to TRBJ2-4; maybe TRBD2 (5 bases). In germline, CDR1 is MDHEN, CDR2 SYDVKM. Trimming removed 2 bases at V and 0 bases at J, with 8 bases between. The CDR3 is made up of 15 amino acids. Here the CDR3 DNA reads TGTGCCAGCAGTTTACCGGGGTTAGCCAAAAACATTCAGTACTTC. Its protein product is CASSLPGLAKNIQYF.

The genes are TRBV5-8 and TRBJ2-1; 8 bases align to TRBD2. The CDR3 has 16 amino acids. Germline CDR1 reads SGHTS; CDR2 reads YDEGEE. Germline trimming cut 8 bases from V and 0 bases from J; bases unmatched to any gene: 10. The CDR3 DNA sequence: TGTGCCAGGGTGAGTAGCGGGATGAGCTCCTACAATGAGCAGTTCTTC. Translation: CARVSSGMSSYNEQFF.

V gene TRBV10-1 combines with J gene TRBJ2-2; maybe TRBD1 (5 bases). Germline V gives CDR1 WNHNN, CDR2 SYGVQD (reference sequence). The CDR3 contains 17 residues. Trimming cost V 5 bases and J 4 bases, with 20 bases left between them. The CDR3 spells CASSWVSRAGGTGELFF. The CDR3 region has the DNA TGCGCCAGCAGTTGGGTTTCCAGGGCCGGTGGCACCGGGGAGCTGTTTTTT.

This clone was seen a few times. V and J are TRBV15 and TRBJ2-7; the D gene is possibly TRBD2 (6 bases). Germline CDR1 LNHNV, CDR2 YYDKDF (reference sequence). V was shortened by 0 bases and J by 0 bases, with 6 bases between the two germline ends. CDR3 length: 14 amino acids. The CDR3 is CATSREGGSYEQYF. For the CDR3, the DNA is TGTGCCACCAGCAGAGAGGGGGGCTCCTACGAGCAGTACTTC.

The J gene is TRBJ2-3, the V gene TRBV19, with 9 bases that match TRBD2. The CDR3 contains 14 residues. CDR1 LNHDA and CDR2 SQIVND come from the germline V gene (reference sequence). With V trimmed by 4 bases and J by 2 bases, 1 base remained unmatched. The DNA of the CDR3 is TGTGCCAGTAGTAGACTAGCGGACACAGATACGCAGTATTTT. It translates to CASSRLADTDTQYF. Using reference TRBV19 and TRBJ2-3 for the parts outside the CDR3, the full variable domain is DGGITQSPKYLFRKEGQNVTLSCEQNLNHDAMYWYRQDPGQGLRLIYYSQIVNDFQKGDIAEGYSVSREKKESFPLTVTSAQKNPTAFYLCASSRLADTDTQYFGPGTRLTVL.

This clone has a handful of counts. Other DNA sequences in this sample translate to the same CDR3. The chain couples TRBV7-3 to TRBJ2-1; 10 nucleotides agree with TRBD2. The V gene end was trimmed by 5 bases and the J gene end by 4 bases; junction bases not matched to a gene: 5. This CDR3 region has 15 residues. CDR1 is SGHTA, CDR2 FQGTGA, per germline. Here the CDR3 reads CASSRTSGSYNEQFF. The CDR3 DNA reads TGTGCCAGCAGCAGGACTAGCGGTTCGTACAATGAGCAGTTCTTC.